The 26 T cell receptor beta chains below were found in one sample sequenced in a study of T cells in localized non-small cell lung cancer. Assay used: immunoSEQ multiplex PCR; TCRdb lists only in-frame clones, some missing. This table holds about 30,000 clones, around 90% found once. The sequencing here drew on PBMCs, taken before any cancer treatment. The receptors were gathered from a man aged 35-75 years with stage II lung adenocarcinoma.

This chain joins TRBV30 and TRBJ1-1; 7 nucleotides align to TRBD1. V was pared by 0 bases and J by 10 bases, with 2 bases of the junction left unmatched. In germline, CDR1 is GTSNPN, CDR2 SVGIG (reference sequence). The CDR3 is 11 residues long. DNA for the CDR3: TGTGCCTGGAGTGTTCAGGGGGTAGCTTTCTTT. The encoded protein is CAWSVQGVAFF.

This chain connects TRBV9 to TRBJ1-1; tentatively, D is TRBD1 (5 bases). This CDR3 is 15 amino acids long. Trimming took 0 bases from V and 8 from J, leaving 17 bases between them. In germline, CDR1 is SGDLS, CDR2 YYNGEE. CDR3 nucleotide sequence: TGTGCCAGCAGCGTAGCTGGTATGCCAGGGTCAGAAGCTTTCTTT. Translation: CASSVAGMPGSEAFF.

The chain is built from TRBV4-1 and TRBJ2-7; tentatively, D is TRBD1 or TRBD2 (5 bases each). Per the germline V gene, CDR1 is MGHRA and CDR2 is YSYEKL. This CDR3 spans 16 amino acids. With 0 bases removed from V and 6 bases from J, the gap between germline ends came to 18 bases. The chain's CDR3 is CASSQEGSGPTVEQYF. The CDR3 DNA sequence: TGCGCCAGCAGCCAAGAAGGCTCGGGACCTACGGTCGAGCAGTACTTC.

The V gene is TRBV19, the J gene TRBJ1-2, with D perhaps matching TRBD1 (6 bases). This CDR3 spans 12 amino acids. V gave up 8 bases and J gave up 9 bases, with 16 bases separating them. In germline, CDR1 is LNHDA, CDR2 SQIVND (reference sequence). The CDR3 here is CASQKDSRSYTF. The CDR3 DNA follows: TGTGCCAGTCAGAAGGACAGTAGAAGCTACACCTTC.

The rearrangement joins TRBV11-3 to TRBJ2-5; 9 bases fit TRBD2. Germline values: CDR1 SGHNT, CDR2 YENEEA. The CDR3 is 15 amino acids. J was trimmed by 5 bases and V by 2 bases; bases with no gene match: 6. The CDR3 DNA reads TGTGCCAGCAGCTTACCGGGACTAGCAGGGGAGACCCAGTACTTC. Translation gives CASSLPGLAGETQYF.

The chain uses TRBV5-4 and TRBJ2-7; D remains ambiguous. Germline CDR1 reads SGHNT; CDR2 reads YYREEE (reference sequence). This CDR3 has 13 residues. The CDR3 DNA reads as TGTGCATCCGAGAGCTCTTCGTCCTACGAGCAGTACTTC. Its translation: CASESSSSYEQYF.

The V and J genes are TRBV5-1 and TRBJ1-1, with TRBD1 matching over 7 bases. Germline V gives CDR1 SGHRS, CDR2 YFSETQ. Trimming cost V 6 bases and J 7 bases; bases outside gene matches: 15. The CDR3 loop spans 15 amino acids. CDR3 region: CASTLEGAKWDEAFF. Written as DNA, the CDR3 is TGCGCCAGCACCCTGGAGGGGGCGAAATGGGATGAAGCTTTCTTT.

V is TRBV7-9 and J is TRBJ2-7; D not certain. CDR1 SEHNR and CDR2 FQNEAQ come from the germline V gene (reference sequence). With 0 bases removed from V and 6 bases from J, the gap between germline ends came to 6 bases. CDR3 size: 12 residues. The CDR3 DNA follows: TGTGCCAGCAGCTTAGCGGCCCTCGAGCAGTACTTC. Translation: CASSLAALEQYF.

V gene TRBV5-1 combines with J gene TRBJ2-7; 11 bases are a match to TRBD1. CDR3 length equals 18 residues. The ends lost 0 bases at V and 5 bases at J; junction bases unmatched: 13. Germline CDR1 SGHRS, CDR2 YFSETQ. CDR3 protein: CASSLALSSGQGAHEQYF. The CDR3 nucleotides are TGCGCCAGCAGCTTGGCCTTATCTTCAGGACAGGGGGCCCACGAGCAGTACTTC.

J is TRBJ2-7 and V is TRBV11-1; maybe TRBD2 (7 bases). This CDR3 is 15 amino acids long. The V and J ends lost 5 bases and 5 bases respectively, with 19 bases between them. The V gene's germline CDR1 is SGHAT and CDR2 FQDESV (reference sequence). The CDR3 nucleotides read TGTGCCAGCAGCCCGAGTGGGGGGGCAGCGAACGAGCAGTACTTC. Translation: CASSPSGGAANEQYF.

The V and J genes are TRBV7-3 and TRBJ1-2, with TRBD1 identical over 11 bases. CDR3 size: 14 residues. The junction had 3 bases not matched to a gene; V was cut back by 6 bases and J by 3 bases. Germline lookup yields CDR1 SGHTA and CDR2 FQGTGA. CDR3 residues: CASSRTGGDYGYTF. The CDR3 bases are TGTGCCAGCAGTCGGACAGGGGGCGACTATGGCTACACCTTC.

The J gene is TRBJ1-5, the V gene TRBV7-9; 10 positions agree with TRBD1. The CDR3 has 15 residues. V dropped 3 bases and J dropped 7; count of bases not matched to a gene: 6. Germline V CDR1 and CDR2: SEHNR, FQNEAQ (reference sequence). In DNA, the CDR3 is TGTGCCAGCAGCTTGGGACAGGGGATGGGGCAGCCCCAGCATTTT. Translated: CASSLGQGMGQPQHF.

This chain joins TRBV5-8 and TRBJ2-2; a possible D gene is TRBD2 (5 bases). Trimming took off 4 bases at V and 5 bases at J, with 15 bases between the two ends. This CDR3 contains 15 residues. Per germline, CDR1 SGHTS and CDR2 YDEGEE. The CDR3 spells CASSRITRWTGELFF. The CDR3 DNA is TGTGCCAGCAGCCGAATAACTAGATGGACCGGGGAGCTGTTTTTT.

The chain recombines TRBV5-1 with TRBJ1-5; TRBD1 aligns across 7 bases. J was trimmed by 6 bases and V by 4 bases; bases with no gene match: 10. Germline V gene lookup returns CDR1 SGHRS and CDR2 YFSETQ. The CDR3 is 15 residues long. DNA for the CDR3: TGCGCCAGCAGCCCCGGAGGGGGCGGGATTCAGCCCCAGCATTTT. This gives the protein CASSPGGGGIQPQHF.

The V call is TRBV11-2, the J call TRBJ1-2; no firm D call. Germline values: CDR1 SGHAT, CDR2 FQNNGV. Trimming stripped 3 bases from V and 2 bases from J, with 7 bases between. This CDR3 has 13 amino acids. The CDR3 loop reads CASSFDKNYGYTF. CDR3 bases: TGTGCCAGCAGCTTTGACAAGAACTATGGCTACACCTTC.

The table lists this clone with a few counts. The chain has TRBV6-6 and TRBJ1-5; D is uncertain. Germline V gene data show CDR1 as MNHNY and CDR2 as SVGAGI (reference sequence). The CDR3 runs 16 residues. The germline V and J ends were trimmed by 2 bases and 5 bases, with 16 bases remaining between them. The CDR3 loop is CASSYLGQIGYQPQHF. CDR3 nucleotides: TGTGCCAGCAGTTACCTCGGCCAAATTGGGTATCAGCCCCAGCATTTT.

This rearrangement joins TRBV9 to TRBJ2-2, with a tentative D call TRBD1 (6 bases). Trimming removed 0 bases from V and 1 base from J, with 10 bases in between. The germline CDR1 and CDR2 sequences are SGDLS and YYNGEE. This CDR3 spans 16 amino acids. The CDR3 sequence: CASSVGGGLNTGELFF. CDR3 bases: TGTGCCAGCAGCGTAGGAGGGGGTTTGAACACCGGGGAGCTGTTTTTT.

The chain carries TRBV6-7 and TRBJ1-5, with 8 bases identical to TRBD1. TRBV6-7 is assigned to the ORF class and has an uncertain function. This CDR3 comprises 19 residues. J was trimmed by 7 bases and V by 2 bases; bases with no gene match: 19. The CDR3, as DNA: TGTGCCAGCAGTTACAATGAGGCAGGGGGCCTCCCGGTGAGGCAGCCCCAGCATTTT. This codes for CASSYNEAGGLPVRQPQHF.

This clone appeared a single time. This sequence joins TRBV19 and TRBJ2-7, with D maybe TRBD1 (5 bases). Germline V gene data show CDR1 as LNHDA and CDR2 as SQIVND (reference sequence). Trimming removed 9 bases from V and 3 bases from J, with 15 bases in between. This CDR3 has 13 residues. The CDR3 sequence is CASTGPAGYEQYF. For the CDR3, the DNA is TGTGCCAGCACAGGCCCCGCCGGCTACGAGCAGTACTTC.

This chain links TRBV19 with TRBJ2-1; 10 bases align to TRBD2. CDR1 is LNHDA, CDR2 SQIVND, per germline (reference sequence). After removal of 3 bases from V and 6 bases from J, the junction contained 8 bases not matched to a gene. The CDR3 consists of 16 residues. The CDR3 DNA is TGTGCCAGTAGTATTTCCGGGACTAGCGTTACCAATGAGCAGTTCTTC. Translating gives CASSISGTSVTNEQFF.

The chain carries TRBV28 and TRBJ2-5; no clear D gene. V was clipped by 6 bases and J by 1 base, with 3 bases between them. Germline V lookup: CDR1 MDHEN, CDR2 SYDVKM. This CDR3 spans 11 amino acids. The CDR3 bases are TGTGCCAGCAGGACCCAAGAGACCCAGTACTTC. Translated, it gives CASRTQETQYF. Looking up the rest from reference TRBV28 and TRBJ2-5 gives the full variable domain: DVKVTQSSRYLVKRTGEKVFLECVQDMDHENMFWYRQDPGLGLRLIYFSYDVKMKEKGDIPEGYSVSREKKERFSLILESASTNQTSMYLCASRTQETQYFGPGTRLLVL.

This chain joins TRBV2 and TRBJ2-1; 11 bases fit TRBD1. Germline V CDR1 and CDR2: SNHLY, FYNNEI. Trimming at V came to 8 bases and at J to 9 bases, leaving 9 bases not matched to a gene. This CDR3 has 14 amino acids. CDR3 nucleotide sequence: TGTGCCAGCGCCCGGACAGGGGGCTTAAGTGAGCAGTTCTTC. It codes for CASARTGGLSEQFF. The full variable domain, rest sourced from reference TRBV2 and TRBJ2-1, is EPEVTQTPSHQVTQMGQEVILRCVPISNHLYFYWYRQILGQKVEFLVSFYNNEISEKSEIFDDQFSVERPDGSNFTLKIRSTKLEDSAMYFCASARTGGLSEQFFGPGTRLTVL.

The V gene is TRBV5-6, the J gene TRBJ1-1, with D hard to call. Trimming shortened V by 1 base and J by 7 bases, and 8 bases separated the two germline ends. This CDR3 contains 12 residues. The V gene's germline CDR1 is SGHDT and CDR2 YYEEEE. The CDR3 DNA is TGTGCCAGCAGCTTGAGCGCCCTTGAAGCTTTCTTT. It encodes CASSLSALEAFF.

The V call is TRBV5-7, the J call TRBJ2-5, with D perhaps TRBD1 (6 bases). TRBV5-7 is known as an ORF, though its function is uncertain. Trimming shortened V by 0 bases and J by 1 base, and 10 bases separated the two germline ends. CDR3 length equals 15 residues. In DNA, the CDR3 is TGTGCCAGCAGCTTGGCGGGCAGGGGCCAAGAGACCCAGTACTTC. Translation: CASSLAGRGQETQYF.

The gene calls are TRBV19 and TRBJ2-2, with 9 nucleotides matching TRBD2. Germline CDR1 and CDR2: LNHDA and SQIVND (reference sequence). V lost 6 bases, J lost 4 bases, and 3 bases stayed unmatched. This CDR3 has 14 amino acids. CDR3 loop: CASRGSGGTGELFF. In nucleotides, the CDR3 is TGTGCCAGTAGGGGTAGCGGGGGCACCGGGGAGCTGTTTTTT. Based on the CDR3 plus reference TRBV19 and TRBJ2-2, the full variable domain is DGGITQSPKYLFRKEGQNVTLSCEQNLNHDAMYWYRQDPGQGLRLIYYSQIVNDFQKGDIAEGYSVSREKKESFPLTVTSAQKNPTAFYLCASRGSGGTGELFFGEGSRLTVL.

This rearrangement joins TRBV28 to TRBJ1-5; D call uncertain. The CDR3 has 13 residues. Trimming removed 2 bases at V and 8 bases at J, with 10 bases between. The germline V gene encodes CDR1 MDHEN and CDR2 SYDVKM. Here the CDR3 reads CASSLEGQKPQHF. The CDR3 nucleotides are TGTGCCAGCAGTTTAGAGGGCCAAAAGCCCCAGCATTTT.